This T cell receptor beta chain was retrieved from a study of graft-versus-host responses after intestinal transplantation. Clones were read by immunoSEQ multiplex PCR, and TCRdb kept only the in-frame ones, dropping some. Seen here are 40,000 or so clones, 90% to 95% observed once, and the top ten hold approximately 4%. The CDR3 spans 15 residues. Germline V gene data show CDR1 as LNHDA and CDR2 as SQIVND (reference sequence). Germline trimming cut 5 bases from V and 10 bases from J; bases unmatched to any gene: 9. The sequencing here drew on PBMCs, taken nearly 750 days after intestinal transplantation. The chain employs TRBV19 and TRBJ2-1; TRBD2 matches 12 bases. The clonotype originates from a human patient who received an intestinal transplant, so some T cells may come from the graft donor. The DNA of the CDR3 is TGTGCCAGTAGTGCTCTAGCGGGAGGGCCTGGGGAGCAGTTCTTC. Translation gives CASSALAGGPGEQFF.